These T cell receptor beta chains were read from a single sample in a study of early T cells in non-severe SARS-CoV-2 infection. TCRdb used MiXCR to reprocess the 5' RACE reads, holding one entry per CDR3 protein. The sample lists about 120,000 distinct CDR3 sequences, roughly 12% seen once, with 3.5% to 4% in the top ten. Sequenced material: whole blood, taken at baseline. The receptors were sampled from an adult who was a healthcare worker with PCR-confirmed SARS-CoV-2 infection or an uninfected control (not recorded which). Both conserved end residues are part of each CDR3. The D gene is left open where the match is weak. Part of the rows lack a size; the others show once, few, many or a class for expanded clones.

TRBV29-1	many	NA	TRBJ1-1	CSVEQNTEAFF	TGCAGCGTTGAGCAGAACACTGAAGCTTTCTTT
TRBV7-6	few	NA	TRBJ2-2	CASSPQPTGELFF	TGTGCCAGCAGCCCACAGCCAACCGGGGAGCTGTTTTTT
TRBV7-3	few	TRBD1	TRBJ1-1	CASSSRQGSTEAFF	TGTGCCAGCAGCTCACGACAGGGGAGCACTGAAGCTTTCTTT
TRBV18	many	NA	TRBJ1-1	CASSQIAGRNTEAFF	TGTGCCAGCTCACAGATTGCAGGGCGAAACACTGAAGCTTTCTTT
TRBV6-1	many	TRBD1	TRBJ1-1	CASSEDRVNTEAFF	TGTGCCAGCAGCGAGGACAGGGTGAACACTGAAGCTTTCTTT
TRBV20-1	many	NA	TRBJ2-3	CSQVALAPTDTQYF	TGCAGCCAGGTTGCCTTAGCGCCCACAGATACGCAGTATTTT
TRBV7-9	NA	TRBD1	TRBJ2-1	CASSPPRTGIFYNEQFF	TGTGCCAGCAGCCCCCCCCGGACAGGGATTTTCTACAATGAGCAGTTCTTC
TRBV4-1	many	NA	TRBJ1-6	CASRMPGTGLGSPLHF	TGCGCCAGCAGAATGCCGGGGACCGGCCTTGGATCACCCCTCCACTTT
TRBV6-6	NA	NA	TRBJ2-7	CASSYGVGFEQYF	TGTGCCAGCAGTTACGGGGTAGGGTTCGAGCAGTACTTC
TRBV2	NA	NA	TRBJ1-1	CALNGANLEAFF	TGTGCCCTCAATGGGGCTAACTTGGAAGCTTTCTTT
TRBV6-6	few	NA	TRBJ2-3	CASESRASGTDTQYF	TGTGCCAGCGAATCTCGGGCCAGTGGCACAGATACGCAGTATTTT
TRBV9	NA	NA	TRBJ2-2	CASSVLPRNTGELFF	TGTGCCAGCAGCGTTCTCCCCCGCAACACCGGGGAGCTGTTTTTT
TRBV2	NA	TRBD1	TRBJ1-2	CASRGDRGGYTF	TGTGCCAGCAGGGGGGACAGGGGTGGCTACACCTTC
TRBV6-5	many	TRBD1	TRBJ1-1	CASSIRRQGDSMNTEAFF	TGTGCCAGCAGCATAAGGAGGCAGGGGGACAGTATGAACACTGAAGCTTTCTTT
TRBV6-5	few	NA	TRBJ1-1	CASSYQLSVNTEAFF	TGTGCCAGCAGTTATCAGTTGTCGGTGAACACTGAAGCTTTCTTT
TRBV20-1	NA	NA	TRBJ2-3	CSAPLETRVVEQYF	TGCAGTGCTCCCCTCGAGACTAGGGTGGTGGAGCAGTATTTT
TRBV7-2	few	NA	TRBJ1-1	CASSSDGNTEAFF	TGTGCCAGCAGCTCGGACGGGAACACTGAAGCTTTCTTT
TRBV28	NA	NA	TRBJ2-3	CASSLPGVRTDTQYF	TGTGCCAGCAGTTTACCGGGAGTTAGAACAGATACGCAGTATTTT
TRBV11-2	many	TRBD1	TRBJ1-1	CASSSRQGGEAFF	TGTGCCAGCAGCTCCCGACAGGGCGGCGAAGCTTTCTTT
TRBV5-1	NA	NA	TRBJ2-3	CASSHPVRGPSTDTQYF	TGCGCCAGCAGTCACCCCGTGCGCGGGCCTAGCACAGATACGCAGTATTTT
TRBV3-1	NA	NA	TRBJ2-7	CASSQDTYEQYF	TGTGCCAGCAGCCAAGATACCTACGAGCAGTACTTC
TRBV12-3/TRBV12-4	NA	TRBD1	TRBJ1-5	CASSLDRGFQPQHF	TGTGCCAGCAGTTTGGACAGGGGCTTTCAGCCCCAGCATTTT
TRBV9	few	TRBD1	TRBJ1-4	CASSGGQGFATNEKLFF	TGTGCCAGCAGCGGGGGACAGGGATTCGCAACTAATGAAAAACTGTTTTTT